The 20 T cell receptor beta chains below come from one sample, sequenced in a study of cytomegalovirus exposure and HLA in healthy donors. Both 60 Vbeta primers and 13 Jbeta primers went into the PCR. Clones were read by immunoSEQ multiplex PCR, and TCRdb kept only the in-frame ones, dropping some. Counted here are some 140,000 clones, around 79% occurring once; the ten biggest clones make up over 6%. Sequenced sample: PBMCs. The receptors originated from a man between 25 and 39 years old in good health and CMV-seropositive.

The V call is TRBV9, the J call TRBJ1-1; D remains ambiguous. Germline loops: CDR1 SGDLS, CDR2 YYNGEE. Trimming removed 3 bases from V and 1 base from J, with 4 bases in between. The CDR3 runs 12 residues. CDR3 region: CASSGQNTEAFF. Here the CDR3 DNA reads TGTGCCAGCAGCGGACAGAACACTGAAGCTTTCTTT.

The rearrangement links TRBV30 to TRBJ2-3; D is perhaps TRBD1 (6 bases). This CDR3 contains 15 residues. V was shortened by 3 bases and J by 0 bases, with 13 bases between the two germline ends. Germline CDR1 reads GTSNPN; CDR2 reads SVGIG (reference sequence). The CDR3 DNA sequence: TGTGCCTGGAGGGAAATGGGACACAGCACAGATACGCAGTATTTT. Translating it yields CAWREMGHSTDTQYF.

The chain carries TRBV5-1 and TRBJ2-3, with TRBD2 matching 7 bases. This CDR3 contains 16 residues. The trim removed 4 bases at V and 5 bases at J, leaving 13 bases unmatched. The germline gives CDR1 SGHRS, CDR2 YFSETQ. CDR3 sequence (DNA): TGCGCCAGCAGCGCACAACTAGCGTTAACGGGAGATACGCAGTATTTT. Amino acids: CASSAQLALTGDTQYF. Supplemented by reference TRBV5-1 and TRBJ2-3, the full variable domain reads KAGVTQTPRYLIKTRGQQVTLSCSPISGHRSVSWYQQTPGQGLQFLFEYFSETQRNKGNFPGRFSGRQFSNSRSEMNVSTLELGDSALYLCASSAQLALTGDTQYFGPGTRLTVL.

The CDR3 DNA reads TGTGCCAGCAGTTCTCCGGGTCAGGGGGACTATGGCTACACCTTC. Its protein product is CASSSPGQGDYGYTF. The chain employs TRBV6-1 and TRBJ1-2; 7 bases align to TRBD1. The V and J ends lost 5 bases and 3 bases, in that order; junction bases with no gene match: 9. Germline CDR1 is MNHNS and CDR2 is SASEGT. The CDR3 consists of 15 residues.

The CDR3 region is CAWSPTGANEKLFF. CDR3 DNA sequence: TGTGCCTGGTCCCCCACAGGGGCTAATGAAAAACTGTTTTTT. The chain couples TRBV30 to TRBJ1-4; 7 bases are shared with TRBD1. Losses at the gene ends were 5 bases for V and 3 bases for J; bases not matched to a gene: 6. This CDR3 comprises 14 residues. CDR1 and CDR2 (germline): GTSNPN, SVGIG (reference sequence).

Of note for this clone: Sequence at one end of the junction differs from germline and may be a read error. The chain employs TRBV7-9 and TRBJ2-1, with TRBD1 identical over 7 bases. The CDR3 runs to 15 residues. Per germline, CDR1 SEHNR and CDR2 FQNEAQ (reference sequence). In nucleotides, the CDR3 is TGTGCCAGCAGTTTAGGGGGCGCCTCCTACAATGAGCAGTTCTTC. This gives the protein CASSLGGASYNEQFF. The full variable domain, rest sourced from reference TRBV7-9 and TRBJ2-1, is DTGVSQNPRHKITKRGQNVTFRCDPISEHNRLYWYRQTLGQGPEFLTYFQNEAQLEKSRLLSDRFSAERPKGSFSTLEIQRTEQGDSAMYLCASSLGGASYNEQFFGPGTRLTVL.

As for this clone: One end of the junction varies from germline; a read error may be responsible. Other DNA sequences within the sample encode an identical CDR3. The chain combines TRBV25-1 with TRBJ2-7; 9 bases match TRBD1. There are 16 residues in the CDR3. CDR1 MGHDK and CDR2 SYGVNS come from the germline V gene. In DNA, the CDR3 is TGTGCCAGTAGTGAATTGCTGGGACAGGGAAGATACGAGCAGTACTTC. It yields the protein CASSELLGQGRYEQYF.

This rearrangement joins TRBV11-3 to TRBJ2-3, with 8 bases fitting TRBD2. The CDR3 contains 14 residues. With V trimmed by 3 bases and J by 1 base, 0 bases remained unmatched. Germline V gives CDR1 SGHNT, CDR2 YENEEA. The CDR3 loop reads CASSFSGGTDTQYF. The DNA for the CDR3 is TGTGCCAGCAGCTTTAGCGGGGGCACAGATACGCAGTATTTT.

CDR3 bases: TGTGCCAGTAGTCGGGACTCTGGGGCCAACGTCCTGACTTTC. Amino acid sequence: CASSRDSGANVLTF. The chain uses TRBV19 and TRBJ2-6, with a weak D call TRBD2 (5 bases). The germline gives CDR1 LNHDA, CDR2 SQIVND (reference sequence). The germline V and J ends were trimmed by 5 bases and 0 bases, with 5 bases remaining between them. This CDR3 comprises 14 residues.

This clone was seen only once. This rearrangement joins TRBV29-1 to TRBJ2-3; 10 bases are a match to TRBD2. The CDR3 spans 13 residues. V shed 6 bases, J shed 3 bases, and the junction held 3 bases outside the gene matches. Germline V lookup: CDR1 SQVTM, CDR2 ANQGSEA. The DNA for the CDR3 is TGCAGCGTGAAGCGGGGGGGAACAGATACGCAGTATTTT. Encoded protein: CSVKRGGTDTQYF.

This clone has only one observation. Mismatch with germline at one junction end may stem from a read error. This rearrangement joins TRBV7-2 to TRBJ2-1; 10 nucleotides match TRBD1. The CDR3 covers 16 residues. Germline V gives CDR1 SGHTA, CDR2 FQGNSA. The CDR3 DNA follows: TGTGTCAGCAGCTTTGGTCGGGACAGGGGAGGCAATGAGCAGTTCTTC. The encoded protein is CVSSFGRDRGGNEQFF. The full variable domain, its missing parts supplied by reference TRBV7-2 and TRBJ2-1, is GAGVSQSPSNKVTEKGKDVELRCDPISGHTALYWYRQSLGQGLEFLIYFQGNSAPDKSGLPSDRFSAERTGGSVSTLTIQRTQQEDSAVYLCVSSFGRDRGGNEQFFGPGTRLTVL.

V is TRBV9 and J is TRBJ2-1; no reliable D call. CDR1 SGDLS and CDR2 YYNGEE come from the germline V gene. The CDR3 is 16 amino acids. V lost 4 bases and J lost 5, with 19 bases in between. CDR3 sequence reads: CASSTNTPGPDNEQFF. The CDR3 DNA reads as TGTGCCAGCAGCACCAATACTCCGGGTCCCGACAATGAGCAGTTCTTC. The variable domain in full, with the rest retrieved from reference TRBV9 and TRBJ2-1, is DSGVTQTPKHLITATGQRVTLRCSPRSGDLSVYWYQQSLDQGLQFLIQYYNGEERAKGNILERFSAQQFPDLHSELNLSSLELGDSALYFCASSTNTPGPDNEQFFGPGTRLTVL.

V gene TRBV7-3 combines with J gene TRBJ1-6; D perhaps matches TRBD1 (5 bases). Germline V CDR1 and CDR2: SGHTA, FQGTGA. Trimming cost V 2 bases and J 8 bases, with 10 bases left between them. There are 14 residues in the CDR3. The CDR3 bases are TGTGCCAGCAGCTTATTGGGGCAGGATTCACCCCTCCACTTT. Amino acid sequence: CASSLLGQDSPLHF.

This clone was observed a few times. The germline gene is not matched at one end of the junction; a read error may be the cause. V is TRBV20-1 and J is TRBJ1-2, with TRBD1 as a possible D gene (5 bases). The CDR3 has 11 residues. CDR1 DFQATT and CDR2 SNEGSKA come from the germline V gene (reference sequence). The CDR3 spells CSARDIQVIIF. In DNA, the CDR3 is TGCAGTGCTAGAGATATACAGGTTATCATTTTC.

The chain recombines TRBV6-5 with TRBJ1-3; no clear D. This CDR3 comprises 14 residues. Germline V gives CDR1 MNHEY, CDR2 SVGAGI. Trimming left V 6 bases short and J 2 bases short, with 11 bases between. CDR3 protein: CASRARFTGNTIYF. The DNA for the CDR3 is TGTGCCAGCAGAGCACGCTTTACTGGAAACACCATATATTTT.

The chain employs TRBV2 and TRBJ2-7; 9 bases match TRBD1. V lost 7 bases and J lost 7; bases outside the gene matches: 8. Per germline, CDR1 SNHLY and CDR2 FYNNEI. This CDR3 is built from 13 residues. The DNA for the CDR3 is TGTGCCAGCATTCGAGGGACAGGGAGGGAGCAGTACTTC. This gives the protein CASIRGTGREQYF.

The chain joins TRBV7-8 to TRBJ2-3; unclear D gene. Trimming left V 4 bases short and J 5 bases short, with 10 bases between. This CDR3 contains 13 residues. Germline V lookup: CDR1 SGHVS, CDR2 FQNEAQ. The CDR3 sequence: CASSSSPRDTQYF. In DNA form, the CDR3 reads TGTGCCAGCAGCTCCTCACCCAGAGATACGCAGTATTTT.

The chain recombines TRBV25-1 with TRBJ1-5; 9 nucleotides agree with TRBD1. The germline CDR1 and CDR2 sequences are MGHDK and SYGVNS. Trimming cost V 9 bases and J 7 bases; bases outside gene matches: 7. The CDR3 contains 13 residues. CDR3 residues: CARGDRARQPQHF. The DNA of the CDR3 is TGTGCCAGGGGGGACAGGGCGAGGCAGCCCCAGCATTTT.

V is TRBV15 and J is TRBJ1-5; possibly TRBD1 for D (5 bases). Germline CDR1 LNHNV, CDR2 YYDKDF (reference sequence). With 2 bases removed from V and 1 base from J, the gap between germline ends came to 9 bases. The CDR3 contains 15 residues. CDR3 loop: CATSRSPGSNQPQHF. The CDR3, as DNA: TGTGCCACCAGCAGAAGCCCAGGGAGCAATCAGCCCCAGCATTTT.

CDR3 nucleotide sequence: TGTGCCAGCAGGTTCAGTATCTCCTACGAGCAGTACTTC. Encoded protein: CASRFSISYEQYF. The chain has TRBV7-2 and TRBJ2-7; D call uncertain. V lost 6 bases, J lost 0 bases, and 9 bases lay in between. The CDR3 contains 13 residues. The germline CDR1 and CDR2 sequences are SGHTA and FQGNSA. Based on the CDR3 plus reference TRBV7-2 and TRBJ2-7, the full variable domain is GAGVSQSPSNKVTEKGKDVELRCDPISGHTALYWYRQSLGQGLEFLIYFQGNSAPDKSGLPSDRFSAERTGGSVSTLTIQRTQQEDSAVYLCASRFSISYEQYFGPGTRLTVT.